A selection of T cell receptor beta chains follows, all from one sample in a study of Japanese encephalitis immunity and Zika vaccine responses. Each CDR3 protein gets one entry after TCRdb re-called the 5' RACE reads with MiXCR. The sample holds almost 300 distinct CDR3 sequences; roughly 2.7% are singletons and the top ten take 30% to 35%. The sample consisted of antigen-activated CD4+ T cells from blood, cultured, taken during a Zika inactivated vaccine study. All receptors come from an adult woman who received an inactivated Zika virus vaccine. The CDR3 runs from the conserved cysteine through the conserved F or W. A D gene is named only where the DNA matches it firmly. Sizes are listed as once, few or many counts, or a class when the clone is expanded.

J gene,D gene,V gene,clone size,CDR3 DNA,CDR3 protein
TRBJ2-7,TRBD1,TRBV2,hyperexpanded,TGTGCCAGCAGTGAACAAGGACAGGGACTCCCCTACGAGCAGTACTTC,CASSEQGQGLPYEQYF
TRBJ2-1,-,TRBV6-6,medium-sized,TGTGCCAGCCGGGTGGGCTCCTACAATGAGCAGTTCTTC,CASRVGSYNEQFF
TRBJ2-7,TRBD1,TRBV4-1,large,TGCGCCAGCAGCCGCCAGGGGGAATCGACCGGCGAGCAGTACTTC,CASSRQGESTGEQYF
TRBJ2-3,TRBD2,TRBV13,medium-sized,TGTGCCAGCAGCTTAGCGGGGGGGAACACAGATACGCAGTATTTT,CASSLAGGNTDTQYF
TRBJ1-1,-,TRBV4-3,medium-sized,TGCGCCAGCAGCCAAGAAGGCCAACCCGGGGACACTGAAGCTTTCTTT,CASSQEGQPGDTEAFF
TRBJ2-3,-,TRBV4-2,large,TGTGCCAGCAGCCCGGATGGGGGCCGCACAGATACGCAGTATTTT,CASSPDGGRTDTQYF
TRBJ1-1,-,TRBV4-3,medium-sized,TGCGCCAGCAGCCTTGGTGGGGGGATGATGAACACTGAAGCTTTCTTT,CASSLGGGMMNTEAFF
TRBJ2-2,TRBD1,TRBV12-3/TRBV12-4,hyperexpanded,TGTGCCAGCAGCGGGACAGGTCGTAACACCGGGGAGCTGTTTTTT,CASSGTGRNTGELFF
TRBJ2-6,-,TRBV29-1,medium-sized,TGCAGTACCTCTGGGCCTGGGGCCAACGTCCTGACTTTC,CSTSGPGANVLTF
TRBJ2-1,-,TRBV27,medium-sized,TGTGCCAGCAGTTCGCCAAGCGAGACCCACAATGAGCAGTTCTTC,CASSSPSETHNEQFF
TRBJ1-4,-,TRBV6-5,medium-sized,TGTGCCAGCAGTTACTCTGGTCAGGGAAGGGGTGAAAAACTGTTTTTT,CASSYSGQGRGEKLFF
TRBJ2-7,TRBD2,TRBV20-1,medium-sized,TGCAGTGCTAGAGATTCGGGGGGGCCCTTCGGCGAGCAGTACTTC,CSARDSGGPFGEQYF
TRBJ1-1,-,TRBV29-1,medium-sized,TGCAGCGTCCTCCCCGGAGGGCAGACGAGCACTGAAGCTTTCTTT,CSVLPGGQTSTEAFF
TRBJ2-3,TRBD2,TRBV28,few,TGTGCCAGCAGTTCCCCAGCGGGGGGGCACCGGTATGGCACAGATACGCAGTATTTT,CASSSPAGGHRYGTDTQYF
TRBJ2-3,-,TRBV11-2,medium-sized,TGTGCCAGCAGCTTCACTAGCCTCAGCACAGATACGCAGTATTTT,CASSFTSLSTDTQYF
TRBJ2-7,-,TRBV4-3,hyperexpanded,TGCGCCAGCCAAGATACAGTCTCCTCCTACGAGCAGTACTTC,CASQDTVSSYEQYF